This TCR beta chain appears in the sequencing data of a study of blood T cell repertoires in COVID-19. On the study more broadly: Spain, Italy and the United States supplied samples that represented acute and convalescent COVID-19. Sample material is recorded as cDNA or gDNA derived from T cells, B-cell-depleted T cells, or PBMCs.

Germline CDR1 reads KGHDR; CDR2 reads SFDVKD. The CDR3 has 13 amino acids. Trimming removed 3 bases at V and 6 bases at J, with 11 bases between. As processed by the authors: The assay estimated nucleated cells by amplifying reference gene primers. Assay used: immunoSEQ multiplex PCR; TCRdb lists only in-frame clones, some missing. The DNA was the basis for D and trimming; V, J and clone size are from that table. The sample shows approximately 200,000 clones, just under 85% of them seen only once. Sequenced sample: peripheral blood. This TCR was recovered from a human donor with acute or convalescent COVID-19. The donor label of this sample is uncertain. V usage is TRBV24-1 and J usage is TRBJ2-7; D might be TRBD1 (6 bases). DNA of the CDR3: TGTGCCACCAGTGATCCCTCAGGGGTCGAGCAGTACTTC. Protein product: CATSDPSGVEQYF.